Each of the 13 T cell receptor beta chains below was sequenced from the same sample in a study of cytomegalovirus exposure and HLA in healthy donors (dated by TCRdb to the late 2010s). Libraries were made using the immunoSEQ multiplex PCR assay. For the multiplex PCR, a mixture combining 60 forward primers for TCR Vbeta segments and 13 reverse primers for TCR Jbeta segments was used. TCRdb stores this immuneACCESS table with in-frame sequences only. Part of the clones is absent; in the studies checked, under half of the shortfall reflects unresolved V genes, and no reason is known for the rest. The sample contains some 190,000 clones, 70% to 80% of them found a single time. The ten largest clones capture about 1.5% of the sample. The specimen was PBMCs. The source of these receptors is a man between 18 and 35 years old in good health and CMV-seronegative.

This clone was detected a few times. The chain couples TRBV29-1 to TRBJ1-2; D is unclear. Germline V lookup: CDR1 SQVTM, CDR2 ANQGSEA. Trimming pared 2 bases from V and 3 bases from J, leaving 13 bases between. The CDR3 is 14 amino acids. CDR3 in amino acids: CSVEITAGYYGYTF. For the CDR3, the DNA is TGCAGCGTTGAAATCACCGCGGGGTACTATGGCTACACCTTC.

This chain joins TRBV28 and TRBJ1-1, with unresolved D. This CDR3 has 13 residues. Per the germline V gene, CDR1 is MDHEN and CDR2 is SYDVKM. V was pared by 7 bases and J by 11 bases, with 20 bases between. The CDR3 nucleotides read TGTGCCAGCAACAGACCCTCCGCCACAGTGGCTTTCTTT. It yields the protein CASNRPSATVAFF.

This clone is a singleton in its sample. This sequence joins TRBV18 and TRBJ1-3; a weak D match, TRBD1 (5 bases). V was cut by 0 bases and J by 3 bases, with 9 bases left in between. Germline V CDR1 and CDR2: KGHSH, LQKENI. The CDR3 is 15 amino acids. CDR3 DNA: TGTGCCAGCTCACCACCAGGGGCTTATGGAAACACCATATATTTT. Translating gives CASSPPGAYGNTIYF.

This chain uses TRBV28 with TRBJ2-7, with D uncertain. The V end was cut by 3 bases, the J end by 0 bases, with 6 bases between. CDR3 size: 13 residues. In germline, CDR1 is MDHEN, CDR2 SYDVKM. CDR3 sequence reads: CASSLPGSYEQYF. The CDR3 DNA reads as TGTGCCAGCAGTTTGCCAGGCTCCTACGAGCAGTACTTC.

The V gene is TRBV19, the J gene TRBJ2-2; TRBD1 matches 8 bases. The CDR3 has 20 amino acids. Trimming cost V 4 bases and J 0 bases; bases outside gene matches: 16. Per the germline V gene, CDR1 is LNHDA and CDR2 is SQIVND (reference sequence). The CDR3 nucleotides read TGTGCCAGTAGTACCCACGGACAGGGCAAATTCTACTCGAACACCGGGGAGCTGTTTTTT. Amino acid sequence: CASSTHGQGKFYSNTGELFF.

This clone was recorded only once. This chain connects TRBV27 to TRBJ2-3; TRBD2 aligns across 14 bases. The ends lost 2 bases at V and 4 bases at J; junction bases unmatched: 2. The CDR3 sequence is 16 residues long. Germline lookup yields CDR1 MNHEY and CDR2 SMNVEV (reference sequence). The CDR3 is CASSLRLAGGPDTQYF. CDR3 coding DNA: TGTGCCAGCAGTTTACGACTAGCGGGAGGGCCAGATACGCAGTATTTT.

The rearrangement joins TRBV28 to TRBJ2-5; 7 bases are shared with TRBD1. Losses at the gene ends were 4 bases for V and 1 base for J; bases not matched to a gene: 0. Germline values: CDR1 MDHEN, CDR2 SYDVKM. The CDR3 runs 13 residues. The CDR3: CASSWDSQETQYF. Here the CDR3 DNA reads TGTGCCAGCAGTTGGGACAGCCAAGAGACCCAGTACTTC.

The CDR3 is CASSQERQGYSNQPQHF. CDR3 nucleotide sequence: TGTGCCAGCAGCCAAGAGCGGCAGGGGTATAGCAATCAGCCCCAGCATTTT. V gene TRBV4-2 combines with J gene TRBJ1-5, with D perhaps matching TRBD1 (6 bases). Germline CDR1 LGHNA, CDR2 YNFKEQ. The CDR3 covers 17 residues. The V end lost 0 bases, the J end lost 0 bases, and 12 bases lay between the germline ends.

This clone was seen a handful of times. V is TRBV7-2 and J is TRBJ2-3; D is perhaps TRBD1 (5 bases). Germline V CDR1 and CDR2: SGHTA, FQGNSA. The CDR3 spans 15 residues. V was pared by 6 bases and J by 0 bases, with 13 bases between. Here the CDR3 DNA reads TGTGCCAGCAGACCTGACAGATATAGCACAGATACGCAGTATTTT. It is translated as CASRPDRYSTDTQYF. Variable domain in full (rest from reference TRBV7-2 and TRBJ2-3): GAGVSQSPSNKVTEKGKDVELRCDPISGHTALYWYRQSLGQGLEFLIYFQGNSAPDKSGLPSDRFSAERTGGSVSTLTIQRTQQEDSAVYLCASRPDRYSTDTQYFGPGTRLTVL.

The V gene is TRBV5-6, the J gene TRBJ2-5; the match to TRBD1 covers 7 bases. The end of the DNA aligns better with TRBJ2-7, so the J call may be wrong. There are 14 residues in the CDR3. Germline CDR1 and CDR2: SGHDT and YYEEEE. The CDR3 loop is CASRTGLFSYEQYF. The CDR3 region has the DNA TGTGCCAGCCGGACAGGCCTATTCTCCTACGAGCAGTACTTC.

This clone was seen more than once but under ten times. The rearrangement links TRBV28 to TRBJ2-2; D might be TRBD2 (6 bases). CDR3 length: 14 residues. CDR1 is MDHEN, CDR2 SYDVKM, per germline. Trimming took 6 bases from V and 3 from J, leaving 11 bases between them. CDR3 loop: CASRRGGDTGELFF. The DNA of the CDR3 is TGTGCCAGCAGGCGGGGTGGAGACACCGGGGAGCTGTTTTTT.

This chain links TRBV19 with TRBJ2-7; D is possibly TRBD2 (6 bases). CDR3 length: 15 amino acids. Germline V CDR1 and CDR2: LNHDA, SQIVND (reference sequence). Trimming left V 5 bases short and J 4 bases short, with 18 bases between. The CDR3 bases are TGTGCCAGTAGTCTAAGACTAGTGAGCGGGTACGAGCAGTACTTC. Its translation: CASSLRLVSGYEQYF. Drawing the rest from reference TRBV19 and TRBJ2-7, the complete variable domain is DGGITQSPKYLFRKEGQNVTLSCEQNLNHDAMYWYRQDPGQGLRLIYYSQIVNDFQKGDIAEGYSVSREKKESFPLTVTSAQKNPTAFYLCASSLRLVSGYEQYFGPGTRLTVT.

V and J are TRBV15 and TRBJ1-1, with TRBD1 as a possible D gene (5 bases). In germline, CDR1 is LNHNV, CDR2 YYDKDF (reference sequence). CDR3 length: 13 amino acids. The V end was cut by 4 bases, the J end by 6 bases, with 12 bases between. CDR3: CATSTPTGAEAFF. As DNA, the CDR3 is TGTGCCACCAGCACCCCCACGGGGGCTGAAGCTTTCTTT.